This T cell receptor (beta chain) was sequenced in a study of T-cell memory formation after mild COVID-19. Study details: TCR clusters largely stayed donor specific.

Study findings and constraints: The appearance of some responding clones in pre-infection memory suggested that cross-reactive memory joined. Contracting CD8+ clones were enriched in EMRA, CD4+ mainly in CM and EM. SARS-CoV-2 specificity was not confirmed for second-wave clones peaking on day 37.

Concerning this clonotype itself: Its antigen is currently unknown.

This CDR3 has 13 residues. Trimming removed 3 bases at V and 4 bases at J, with 6 bases between. Germline V lookup: CDR1 MNHEY, CDR2 SVGAGI. One entry per CDR3 protein results from TCRdb running MiXCR on the 5' RACE reads. Of around 50,000 distinct CDR3 sequences detected, 27% appear once; the ten largest clones hold 43%. The chain uses TRBV6-5 and TRBJ2-2, with no clear D. The TCR comes from a man younger than 35 who had mild COVID-19 (a few samples of this study predate the infection). Cell type and time point are not known. Sequenced sample: PBMCs or a T cell subset sorted from them (not recorded which). CDR3 coding DNA: TGTGCCAGCAGTTATCGGTCCACCGGGGAGCTGTTTTTT. It yields the protein CASSYRSTGELFF.